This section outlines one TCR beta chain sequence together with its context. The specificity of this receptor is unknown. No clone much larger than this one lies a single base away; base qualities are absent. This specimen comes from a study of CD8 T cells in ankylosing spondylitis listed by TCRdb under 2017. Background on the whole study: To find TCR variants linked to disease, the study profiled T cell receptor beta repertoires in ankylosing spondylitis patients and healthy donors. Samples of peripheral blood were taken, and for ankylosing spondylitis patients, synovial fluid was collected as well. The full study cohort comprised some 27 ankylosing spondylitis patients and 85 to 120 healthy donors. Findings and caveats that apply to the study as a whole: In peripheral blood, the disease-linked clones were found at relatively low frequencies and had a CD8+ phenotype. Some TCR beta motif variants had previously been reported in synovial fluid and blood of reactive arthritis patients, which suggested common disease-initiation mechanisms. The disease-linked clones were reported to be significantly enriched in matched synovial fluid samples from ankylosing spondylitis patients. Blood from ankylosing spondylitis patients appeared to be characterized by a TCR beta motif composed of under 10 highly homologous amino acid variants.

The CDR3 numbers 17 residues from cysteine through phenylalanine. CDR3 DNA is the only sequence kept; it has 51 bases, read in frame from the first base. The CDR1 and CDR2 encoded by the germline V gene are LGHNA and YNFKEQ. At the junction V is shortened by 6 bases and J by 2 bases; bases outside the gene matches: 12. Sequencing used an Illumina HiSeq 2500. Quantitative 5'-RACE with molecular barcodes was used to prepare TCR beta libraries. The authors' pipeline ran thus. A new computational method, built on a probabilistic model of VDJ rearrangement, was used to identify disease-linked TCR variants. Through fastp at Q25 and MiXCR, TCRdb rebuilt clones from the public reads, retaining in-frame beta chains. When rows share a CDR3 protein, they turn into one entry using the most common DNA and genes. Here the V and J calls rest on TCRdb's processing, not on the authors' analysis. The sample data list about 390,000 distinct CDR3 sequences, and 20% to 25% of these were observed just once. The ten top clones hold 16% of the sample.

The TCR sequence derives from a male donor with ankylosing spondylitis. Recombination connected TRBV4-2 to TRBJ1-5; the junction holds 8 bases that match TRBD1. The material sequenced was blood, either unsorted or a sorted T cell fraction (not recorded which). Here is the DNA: TGTGCCAGCAGTGCGGACAGGGTGCCTAATGGCAATCAGCCCCAGCATTTT. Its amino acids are CASSADRVPNGNQPQHF.